This paragraph covers one T cell receptor (beta chain) sequence. The target antigen is unknown. These data originate in a study of T cells expressing NK-cell markers. Whole-study findings and limits: In a few donors, dominant clonotypes made up roughly 28.3-65% of CD3+CD56-NKG2C+ cells.

For each CDR3 protein, TCRdb gives one entry from its re-call of the 5' RACE reads, without DNA. This listing includes about 160,000 distinct CDR3 sequences. Sequencing input: blood T cells: a sorted CD56 or NKG2C T cell subset, CD4+ or CD8+ T cells, or bulk PBMC T cells (not recorded which). This sequence originates from a woman aged 18 to 69 in good health.

This CDR3 reads CASIRPRGNTGELFF. The chain carries TRBV28 and TRBJ2-2; the TCRdb D gene call, TRBD1, has no DNA to confirm it. The germline gives CDR1 MDHEN, CDR2 SYDVKM. This CDR3 has 15 residues.